The 31 T cell receptor beta chains in this list originate from one sample, sequenced in a study of blood T cell repertoires in COVID-19. The protocol was immunoSEQ multiplex PCR, while the TCRdb copy is restricted to in-frame clones and leaves out a portion. Here the sample spans approximately 400,000 clones, 80% to 90% being singletons. The sample was PBMCs or T cells enriched from blood (not recorded which). The receptors shown here come from a man younger than 40 who had recovered from COVID-19.

The genes are TRBV5-6 and TRBJ1-6, with unresolved D. V lost 0 bases and J 7 bases, leaving 8 bases between the germline ends. Germline CDR1 reads SGHDT; CDR2 reads YYEEEE. The CDR3 extends over 14 amino acids. The CDR3 DNA is TGTGCCAGCAGCTTGGCCTCGCGGAATTCACCCCTCCACTTT. It yields the protein CASSLASRNSPLHF.

The chain recombines TRBV10-1 with TRBJ2-1, with D tentatively TRBD2 (6 bases). Germline values: CDR1 WNHNN, CDR2 SYGVQD (reference sequence). The CDR3 length is 15 residues. Between the trimmed V and J ends, which lost 6 bases and 0 bases, there was a span of 12 bases. DNA for the CDR3: TGCGCCAGCAGCCCCGGGAGAGGCTCCTACAATGAGCAGTTCTTC. Translated: CASSPGRGSYNEQFF.

This chain joins TRBV30 and TRBJ1-2; D is perhaps TRBD1 (5 bases). The CDR3 length is 15 residues. The germline CDR1 and CDR2 sequences are GTSNPN and SVGIG (reference sequence). Trimming cost V 5 bases and J 2 bases, with 18 bases left between them. The CDR3 is CAWGSDRGMNYGYTF. In DNA, the CDR3 is TGTGCCTGGGGGTCCGATCGGGGGATGAACTATGGCTACACCTTC.

V is TRBV2 and J is TRBJ1-2; no firm D call. The germline V gene encodes CDR1 SNHLY and CDR2 FYNNEI. This CDR3 has 12 amino acids. V was cut by 7 bases and J by 3 bases, with 9 bases left in between. The CDR3 DNA reads as TGTGCCAGCAAAGGAGCGCACTATGGCTACACCTTC. It specifies CASKGAHYGYTF.

This chain links TRBV2 with TRBJ1-1; D uncertain. The CDR3 consists of 16 residues. V gave up 6 bases and J gave up 0 bases, with 17 bases separating them. Germline V gives CDR1 SNHLY, CDR2 FYNNEI. Here the CDR3 reads CASRRDAQSMNTEAFF. CDR3 nucleotides: TGTGCCAGCAGGAGGGATGCTCAGAGCATGAACACTGAAGCTTTCTTT.

The V and J genes are TRBV27 and TRBJ2-7; D gene ambiguous. The V end lost 6 bases, the J end lost 7 bases, and 13 bases lay between the germline ends. CDR1 and CDR2 from the germline V gene are MNHEY and SMNVEV (reference sequence). CDR3 length: 12 amino acids. In nucleotides, the CDR3 is TGTGCCAGCAGCCCTTTCGGTCGAGAGCAGTACTTC. Amino acid sequence: CASSPFGREQYF.

Only one count was recorded for this clone. The V call is TRBV5-1, the J call TRBJ2-7, with D tentatively TRBD1 (5 bases). Germline CDR1 is SGHRS and CDR2 is YFSETQ. V shed 2 bases and J shed 0 bases, with 12 bases lying between them. The CDR3 is made up of 15 amino acids. This CDR3 is CASSFEQALSYEQYF. The CDR3 DNA reads TGCGCCAGCAGCTTCGAACAGGCACTCTCCTACGAGCAGTACTTC.

This chain uses TRBV19 with TRBJ2-4, with TRBD1 matching over 7 bases. Per germline, CDR1 LNHDA and CDR2 SQIVND (reference sequence). V lost 5 bases, J lost 5 bases, and 3 bases stayed unmatched. CDR3 length equals 13 residues. CDR3 nucleotides: TGTGCCAGTAGTGTCCAGGGGGAAAACATTCAGTACTTC. Amino acids: CASSVQGENIQYF.

This rearrangement joins TRBV9 to TRBJ2-1, with D possibly matching TRBD1 (5 bases). The CDR3 runs 16 residues. The V end was cut by 4 bases, the J end by 6 bases, with 20 bases between. Germline CDR1 is SGDLS and CDR2 is YYNGEE. CDR3 nucleotide sequence: TGTGCCAGCAGCACGACAGCCCGGGCCTCCGGCAATGAGCAGTTCTTC. Its translation: CASSTTARASGNEQFF.

The V and J genes are TRBV10-1 and TRBJ1-6; D is unclear. The CDR3 extends over 12 amino acids. Trimming removed 3 bases from V and 7 bases from J, with 4 bases in between. CDR1 is WNHNN, CDR2 SYGVQD, per germline (reference sequence). The CDR3 nucleotides are TGCGCCAGCAGTGAAAGCAATTCACCCCTCCACTTT. Translating it yields CASSESNSPLHF.

The J gene is TRBJ2-2, the V gene TRBV4-3; 9 bases fit TRBD1. J lost 0 bases, V lost 3 bases, and 2 bases had no gene match. Germline V CDR1 and CDR2: LGHNA, YSLEER. The CDR3 runs 16 residues. CDR3 nucleotides: TGCGCCAGCAGCCAGAGGACAGGGGCGAACACCGGGGAGCTGTTTTTT. Protein sequence: CASSQRTGANTGELFF.

The chain uses TRBV7-9 and TRBJ2-7, with D perhaps TRBD2 (5 bases). Germline-derived CDR1 and CDR2 are SEHNR and FQNEAQ (reference sequence). The CDR3 totals 16 residues. The germline V and J ends were trimmed by 5 bases and 3 bases, with 20 bases remaining between them. CDR3: CASSPPAEGSRYEQYF. DNA of the CDR3: TGTGCCAGCAGCCCCCCGGCCGAGGGCAGTCGCTACGAGCAGTACTTC.

This clone was detected only once. The CDR3 loop reads CASRQGGDTEAFF. DNA of the CDR3: TGTGCCAGCAGGCAGGGAGGGGACACTGAAGCTTTCTTT. V usage is TRBV7-2 and J usage is TRBJ1-1, with a tentative D call TRBD1 (5 bases). The V gene's germline CDR1 is SGHTA and CDR2 FQGNSA. Deletions cut 6 bases from V and 3 bases from J, with 11 bases between. This CDR3 contains 13 residues.

This rearrangement joins TRBV6-1 to TRBJ1-5; maybe TRBD1 (6 bases). Germline V gene lookup returns CDR1 MNHNS and CDR2 SASEGT. The CDR3 is made up of 16 amino acids. V was cut by 2 bases and J by 4 bases, with 15 bases left in between. The CDR3 here is CASSELGGNGNQPQHF. The CDR3 nucleotides read TGTGCCAGCAGTGAATTAGGGGGAAATGGTAATCAGCCCCAGCATTTT.

The chain employs TRBV7-2 and TRBJ2-7; tentatively, D is TRBD2 (7 bases). The germline V gene encodes CDR1 SGHTA and CDR2 FQGNSA. Trimming took off 1 base at V and 1 base at J, with 14 bases between the two ends. The CDR3 sequence is 16 residues long. This chain's CDR3 is CASSLEGRGPSYEQYF. CDR3 in DNA: TGTGCCAGCAGCTTAGAGGGGCGGGGGCCTTCCTACGAGCAGTACTTC.

The rearrangement uses TRBV10-3 and TRBJ1-1, with D perhaps TRBD1 (6 bases). The germline V gene has CDR1 ENHRY and CDR2 SYGVKD. CDR3 length equals 13 residues. Between the trimmed V and J ends, which lost 4 bases and 1 base, there was a span of 7 bases. The DNA of the CDR3 is TGTGCCATCAGTGGGACAGAGAACACTGAAGCTTTCTTT. It specifies CAISGTENTEAFF.

CDR3 in amino acids: CASSQVQGNSPLHF. The CDR3 DNA follows: TGTGCCAGCAGCCAAGTACAGGGCAATTCACCCCTCCACTTT. This chain links TRBV3-1 (or the pseudogene TRBV3-2) with TRBJ1-6, with D tentatively TRBD1 (6 bases). In germline, CDR1 is LGHDT, CDR2 YNNKEL (reference sequence). The CDR3 contains 14 residues. With 1 base removed from V and 7 bases from J, the gap between germline ends came to 8 bases.

V and J are TRBV30 and TRBJ1-2; D uncertain. Germline V gives CDR1 GTSNPN, CDR2 SVGIG (reference sequence). Trimming removed 0 bases at V and 4 bases at J, with 9 bases between. The CDR3 is 13 residues long. The CDR3 sequence: CAWSVVRGYGYTF. The CDR3 DNA reads TGTGCCTGGAGTGTTGTTCGCGGCTATGGCTACACCTTC.

The chain carries TRBV7-9 and TRBJ2-5, with 9 bases matching TRBD1. Germline assignment: CDR1 SEHNR and CDR2 FQNEAQ (reference sequence). This CDR3 region has 14 residues. V lost 3 bases and J lost 2; bases outside the gene matches: 1. DNA of the CDR3: TGTGCCAGCAGCTTGGACAGGGGACAAGAGACCCAGTACTTC. It specifies CASSLDRGQETQYF.

Written as DNA, the CDR3 is TGTGCCAGCAGTTACCAGACAGTTCCGGACAATGGCTACACCTTC. Its protein is CASSYQTVPDNGYTF. The J gene is TRBJ1-2, the V gene TRBV6-5; D is possibly TRBD1 (5 bases). Germline assignment: CDR1 MNHEY and CDR2 SVGAGI. The V gene lost 2 bases and the J gene lost 6 bases, with 16 bases spanning the gap. This CDR3 spans 15 amino acids.

The chain couples TRBV5-6 to TRBJ1-6, with D uncertain. Germline assignment: CDR1 SGHDT and CDR2 YYEEEE. Trimming removed 0 bases from V and 7 bases from J, with 8 bases in between. CDR3 length: 14 amino acids. The CDR3 region is CASSLEVRNSPLHF. The CDR3 nucleotides read TGTGCCAGCAGCTTGGAAGTCAGGAATTCACCCCTCCACTTT. The full variable domain, in which reference TRBV5-6 and TRBJ1-6 provide the parts outside the CDR3, is DAGVTQSPTHLIKTRGQQVTLRCSPKSGHDTVSWYQQALGQGPQFIFQYYEEEERQRGNFPDRFSGHQFPNYSSELNVNALLLGDSALYLCASSLEVRNSPLHFGNGTRLTVT.

CDR3: CSADRPLEAFF. The CDR3 DNA follows: TGCAGTGCGGACAGACCCCTCGAAGCTTTCTTT. The chain carries TRBV20-1 and TRBJ1-1; tentatively, D is TRBD1 (6 bases). This CDR3 comprises 11 residues. The ends were cut back, 6 bases at V and 8 bases at J, with 13 bases in the middle. Germline lookup yields CDR1 DFQATT and CDR2 SNEGSKA (reference sequence).

This clone has just one count. The genes are TRBV29-1 and TRBJ2-5; 8 positions match TRBD1. The germline CDR1 and CDR2 sequences are SQVTM and ANQGSEA. The V and J ends lost 4 bases and 5 bases, in that order; junction bases with no gene match: 6. CDR3 size: 13 residues. The CDR3 sequence is CSVGSGGIETQYF. The CDR3 DNA reads TGCAGCGTTGGATCAGGGGGCATCGAGACCCAGTACTTC.

The CDR3 DNA reads as TGTGCCAGCAGTTACTCGGCAGGTGGAAACACCATATATTTT. This sequence encodes CASSYSAGGNTIYF. This chain links TRBV6-5 with TRBJ1-3; D uncertain. The CDR3 has 14 amino acids. V was trimmed by 0 bases and J by 3 bases, leaving 6 bases between them. Germline V CDR1 and CDR2: MNHEY, SVGAGI.

The J gene is TRBJ1-1, the V gene TRBV4-1; D is unresolved. From germline, CDR1 is MGHRA and CDR2 YSYEKL. The V gene lost 1 base and the J gene lost 8 bases, with 8 bases spanning the gap. The CDR3 extends over 12 amino acids. The CDR3 DNA sequence: TGCGCCAGCAGCCAAGTCCCCCCAGAAGCTTTCTTT. Protein product: CASSQVPPEAFF.

The V gene is TRBV19, the J gene TRBJ2-1; TRBD2 agrees at 8 bases. CDR3 size: 12 residues. V lost 4 bases to trimming and J lost 9 bases; unmatched junction nucleotides: 2. CDR1 LNHDA and CDR2 SQIVND come from the germline V gene (reference sequence). Here the CDR3 DNA reads TGTGCCAGTAGTAATCTAGCGGGTGAGCAGTTCTTC. It translates to CASSNLAGEQFF.

With regard to this clone: One end of the junction does not line up with germline, which may come from a read error. V gene TRBV6-5 combines with J gene TRBJ2-7; weak D call: TRBD1 (6 bases). The germline V gene has CDR1 MNHEY and CDR2 SVGAGI. This CDR3 spans 13 amino acids. The DNA for the CDR3 is TGTGCCAGCAGTTACGGGGACACAGGGAGTCAGTCCTTC. It encodes CASSYGDTGSQSF.

The chain is built from TRBV7-2 and TRBJ2-4; 9 bases align to TRBD1. Germline V gene lookup returns CDR1 SGHTA and CDR2 FQGNSA. The V and J ends lost 5 bases and 6 bases, in that order; junction bases with no gene match: 8. The CDR3 consists of 15 residues. The CDR3 DNA is TGTGCCAGCAGCACCCGGACAGGGGAGCGAAACATTCAGTACTTC. It encodes CASSTRTGERNIQYF. Using reference TRBV7-2 and TRBJ2-4 for the parts outside the CDR3, the full variable domain is GAGVSQSPSNKVTEKGKDVELRCDPISGHTALYWYRQSLGQGLEFLIYFQGNSAPDKSGLPSDRFSAERTGGSVSTLTIQRTQQEDSAVYLCASSTRTGERNIQYFGAGTRLSVL.

This clone appeared a single time. The chain couples TRBV19 to TRBJ2-5, with D perhaps matching TRBD2 (6 bases). Germline V gene lookup returns CDR1 LNHDA and CDR2 SQIVND (reference sequence). V lost 1 base and J lost 4, with 10 bases in between. The CDR3 has 14 amino acids. In DNA form, the CDR3 reads TGTGCCAGTAGTATAGTTCTAGCGAGAGAGACCCAGTACTTC. Protein: CASSIVLARETQYF.

V gene TRBV4-3 combines with J gene TRBJ2-7, with a tentative D call TRBD1 (6 bases). V dropped 0 bases and J dropped 3 bases, with 12 bases sitting between them. This CDR3 has 15 residues. CDR1 and CDR2 from the germline V gene are LGHNA and YSLEER. The CDR3 is CASSQDRGQYYEQYF. In nucleotides, the CDR3 is TGCGCCAGCAGCCAAGATAGGGGACAATACTACGAGCAGTACTTC.

This CDR3 reads CASSYGQGPSEKLFF. Here the CDR3 DNA reads TGTGCCAGCAGTTACGGTCAGGGGCCTAGTGAAAAACTGTTTTTT. The rearrangement joins TRBV6-5 to TRBJ1-4; D may be TRBD1 (6 bases). Germline CDR1 MNHEY, CDR2 SVGAGI. The CDR3 runs to 15 residues. V lost 2 bases to trimming and J lost 7 bases, with 14 bases between them.